This T cell receptor beta chain was identified during a study of cytomegalovirus exposure and HLA in healthy donors. The CDR3 contains 10 residues. CDR1 and CDR2 (germline): SNHLY, FYNNEI. The V end lost 2 bases, the J end lost 10 bases, and 5 bases lay between the germline ends. PCR used 60 Vbeta primers and 13 Jbeta primers. Using immunoSEQ multiplex PCR, the repertoire was profiled, and TCRdb retains in-frame clones only, with some absent. The sample lists under 150,000 clones, 82% occurring once. The rearrangement uses TRBV2 and TRBJ1-1; D gene ambiguous. The receptor was derived from a male donor in good health and CMV-seronegative. Material: PBMCs. DNA of the CDR3: TGTGCCAGCAGTGAACCCGGAGCTTTCTTT. This gives the protein CASSEPGAFF.